This T cell receptor beta chain was recovered during a study of T cells in Graves' hyperthyroidism and ophthalmopathy. RNA transcripts gave rise to amplified TCR beta CDR3 regions. HTBI primers were the set used in a first-round RT-PCR of the TCR CDR3. In TCRdb, the multiplex PCR reads were re-called with MiXCR into one record per CDR3 protein. Of some 320,000 distinct CDR3 sequences listed, about an eighth were seen once; the top ten hold about a third. Remarks on this clonotype: A much more abundant neighbour one base away suggests this may be a read error.

There are 13 residues in the CDR3. The V gene lost 4 bases and the J gene lost 7 bases, with 13 bases spanning the gap. Germline V CDR1 and CDR2: KGHDR, SFDVKD. The chain has TRBV24-1 and TRBJ2-7, with unresolved D. The TCR was taken from a woman aged 40 to 50 with Graves' ophthalmopathy. Material: blood. The CDR3 here is CATSDSRADEQYF. In nucleotides, the CDR3 is TGTGCCACCAGTGACTCTAGGGCGGATGAGCAGTACTTC.